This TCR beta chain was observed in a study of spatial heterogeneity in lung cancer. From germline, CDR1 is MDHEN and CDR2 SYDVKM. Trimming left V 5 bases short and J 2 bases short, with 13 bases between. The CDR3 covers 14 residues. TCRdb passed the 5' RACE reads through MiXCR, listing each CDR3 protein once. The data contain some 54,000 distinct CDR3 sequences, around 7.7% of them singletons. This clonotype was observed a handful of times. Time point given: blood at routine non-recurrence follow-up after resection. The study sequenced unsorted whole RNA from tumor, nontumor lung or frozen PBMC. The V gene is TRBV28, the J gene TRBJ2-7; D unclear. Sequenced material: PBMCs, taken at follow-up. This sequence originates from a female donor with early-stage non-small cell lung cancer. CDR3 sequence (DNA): TGTGCCAGCAGTCCCCCTTTCTCTCCCTACGAGCAGTACTTC. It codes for CASSPPFSPYEQYF.